Sequencing of this T cell receptor beta chain was carried out in a study of blood T cell repertoires in COVID-19. Study overall: Sources were T cells, B-cell-depleted T cells, or PBMCs; the material itself was cDNA or gDNA.

Original handling: Cell counts per sample came from amplifying reference gene primers. Method: immunoSEQ multiplex PCR; TCRdb's copy keeps in-frame clones and lacks some. V and J calls and clone size are as listed in that table; D and trimming were resolved from the DNA. The table has under 150,000 clones, around 87% seen once; the top ten hold 2.5% to 3.5%. In germline, CDR1 is KGHSH, CDR2 LQKENI. V gave up 6 bases and J gave up 4 bases, with 15 bases separating them. The CDR3 runs 15 residues. V gene TRBV18 combines with J gene TRBJ2-2; the D gene is possibly TRBD1 (5 bases). The sequence was collected from a woman in her sixties or seventies with active COVID-19. The specimen sequenced was peripheral blood. This chain's CDR3 is CASSLGPRVTGELFF. As DNA, the CDR3 is TGTGCCAGCTCGCTCGGGCCCAGGGTCACCGGGGAGCTGTTTTTT.